This passage covers 12 T cell receptor beta chains from one sample sequenced in a study of cytomegalovirus exposure and HLA in healthy donors. The PCR made use of 60 Vbeta and 13 Jbeta primers. Sequenced by immunoSEQ multiplex PCR; TCRdb stores in-frame clones only, minus some. The sample has fewer than 180,000 clones, more than 75% seen once. Sequencing used PBMCs. Every receptor here comes from a human donor in good health.

This clone came up a few times. V gene TRBV7-9 combines with J gene TRBJ2-3; no firm D call. The length of the CDR3 is 13 residues. Per the germline V gene, CDR1 is SEHNR and CDR2 is FQNEAQ (reference sequence). Trimming stripped 5 bases from V and 4 bases from J, with 10 bases between. The CDR3 DNA follows: TGTGCCAGCAGCATTATGTCCCCAGATACGCAGTATTTT. Translated: CASSIMSPDTQYF.

V usage is TRBV7-9 and J usage is TRBJ1-2, with D uncertain. V lost 6 bases and J 8 bases, leaving 19 bases between the germline ends. Germline V gives CDR1 SEHNR, CDR2 FQNEAQ (reference sequence). The CDR3 totals 14 residues. In DNA, the CDR3 is TGTGCCAGCAGTTTGCCAGGCGAAACCAGGGGCTACACCTTC. Its protein is CASSLPGETRGYTF.

The chain uses TRBV9 and TRBJ1-1; D unresolved. With 0 bases removed from V and 3 bases from J, the gap between germline ends came to 12 bases. The CDR3 consists of 15 residues. CDR1 and CDR2 (germline): SGDLS, YYNGEE. The CDR3 DNA is TGTGCCAGCAGCGTAGTTGGAGGACGGGACACTGAAGCTTTCTTT. Translated, it gives CASSVVGGRDTEAFF.

The chain recombines TRBV19 with TRBJ2-1; D gene unclear. Trimming stripped 1 base from V and 0 bases from J, with 7 bases between. The germline CDR1 and CDR2 sequences are LNHDA and SQIVND (reference sequence). CDR3 size: 15 residues. CDR3 in amino acids: CASSIVPSSYNEQFF. For the CDR3, the DNA is TGTGCCAGTAGTATAGTTCCGAGCTCCTACAATGAGCAGTTCTTC.

In DNA form, the CDR3 reads TGTGCCAGCAGTGAAGCCTCTCCCTCCTACAATGAGCAGTTCTTC. Its protein product is CASSEASPSYNEQFF. This sequence joins TRBV2 and TRBJ2-1; D is undetermined. CDR3 length equals 15 residues. In germline, CDR1 is SNHLY, CDR2 FYNNEI. V lost 0 bases and J lost 0, with 6 bases in between.

This chain links TRBV28 with TRBJ1-2, with TRBD1 as a possible D gene (6 bases). V lost 2 bases and J lost 2, with 15 bases in between. The CDR3 sequence is 16 residues long. Germline V gene data show CDR1 as MDHEN and CDR2 as SYDVKM. The chain's CDR3 is CASSLVVTGHNYGYTF. The CDR3 DNA reads TGTGCCAGCAGTTTAGTCGTCACAGGGCACAACTATGGCTACACCTTC.

The CDR3 DNA is TGTGCCAGCACCCCCGCCCAGGGGGAAGAGACCCAGTACTTC. Amino acids: CASTPAQGEETQYF. The gene calls are TRBV25-1 and TRBJ2-5, with 7 bases fitting TRBD1. The germline CDR1 and CDR2 sequences are MGHDK and SYGVNS. After removal of 7 bases from V and 3 bases from J, the junction contained 8 bases not matched to a gene. This CDR3 has 14 residues.

The genes are TRBV27 and TRBJ2-2, with 12 bases identical to TRBD2. The CDR3 extends over 21 amino acids. Germline values: CDR1 MNHEY, CDR2 SMNVEV (reference sequence). Unmatched junction bases numbered 25, after V lost 8 bases and J lost 6 bases. The CDR3 is CASLAPEVTSGGRGLPGELFF. CDR3 bases: TGTGCCAGCCTGGCTCCGGAAGTGACTAGCGGGGGAAGGGGGCTACCCGGGGAGCTGTTTTTT.

This clone has just a few counts. V usage is TRBV9 and J usage is TRBJ2-3; TRBD2 is a possible D gene (6 bases). The CDR3 loop spans 15 amino acids. CDR1 and CDR2 (germline): SGDLS, YYNGEE. The V end was cut by 3 bases, the J end by 6 bases, with 17 bases between. This CDR3 reads CASSATTRSSDTQYF. The CDR3 DNA reads as TGTGCCAGCAGCGCGACGACTAGATCATCGGATACGCAGTATTTT. Together with reference TRBV9 and TRBJ2-3, the CDR3 gives the full variable domain: DSGVTQTPKHLITATGQRVTLRCSPRSGDLSVYWYQQSLDQGLQFLIQYYNGEERAKGNILERFSAQQFPDLHSELNLSSLELGDSALYFCASSATTRSSDTQYFGPGTRLTVL.

The J gene is TRBJ2-7, the V gene TRBV19; possible D gene TRBD1, 5 bases. Trimming pared 7 bases from V and 5 bases from J, leaving 9 bases between. Looked up from germline, CDR1 is LNHDA and CDR2 is SQIVND (reference sequence). CDR3 size: 11 residues. Here the CDR3 reads CASTQGNEQYF. The CDR3 DNA reads as TGTGCCAGTACTCAGGGCAACGAGCAGTACTTC.

The chain joins TRBV6-1 to TRBJ2-1; 7 nucleotides agree with TRBD2. Germline trimming cut 4 bases from V and 0 bases from J; bases unmatched to any gene: 9. CDR3 length: 17 residues. The germline V gene encodes CDR1 MNHNS and CDR2 SASEGT. This CDR3 reads CASSGGERGSSYNEQFF. As DNA, the CDR3 is TGTGCCAGCAGTGGTGGAGAGCGGGGTAGCTCCTACAATGAGCAGTTCTTC.

The rearrangement joins TRBV30 to TRBJ1-1; 10 nucleotides agree with TRBD1. With V trimmed by 0 bases and J by 0 bases, 4 bases remained unmatched. Germline assignment: CDR1 GTSNPN and CDR2 SVGIG (reference sequence). The CDR3 is 16 residues long. The CDR3, as DNA: TGTGCCTGGAGTGTATGGACAGGGGGGATGAACACTGAAGCTTTCTTT. The encoded protein is CAWSVWTGGMNTEAFF. The full variable domain, completed using reference TRBV30 and TRBJ1-1, is SQTIHQWPATLVQPVGSPLSLECTVEGTSNPNLYWYRQAAGRGLQLLFYSVGIGQISSEVPQNLSASRPQDRQFILSSKKLLLSDSGFYLCAWSVWTGGMNTEAFFGQGTRLTVV.